This T cell receptor (beta chain) derives from a study of graft-versus-host responses after intestinal transplantation. Measured with immunoSEQ multiplex PCR; TCRdb has only the in-frame clones, and not every one. This sample has about 26,000 clones; more than 75% occur once, and the top ten carry around 0.7%. Remarks on this clone: Its antigen is as yet unknown.

V lost 4 bases and J lost 6, with 12 bases in between. The CDR3 loop spans 13 amino acids. The V gene's germline CDR1 is MNHNY and CDR2 SVGAGI (reference sequence). The chain links TRBV6-6 to TRBJ1-1; TRBD1 might be the D (6 bases). This sample comprised unstimulated CD4+ T cells sorted from spleen or lymph node cells, obtained before intestinal transplant. The clonotype was recovered from a human donor who received an intestinal transplant. In DNA form, the CDR3 reads TGTGCCAGCAGTTGGGGCCGGACAGCTGAAGCTTTCTTT. Encoded protein: CASSWGRTAEAFF.